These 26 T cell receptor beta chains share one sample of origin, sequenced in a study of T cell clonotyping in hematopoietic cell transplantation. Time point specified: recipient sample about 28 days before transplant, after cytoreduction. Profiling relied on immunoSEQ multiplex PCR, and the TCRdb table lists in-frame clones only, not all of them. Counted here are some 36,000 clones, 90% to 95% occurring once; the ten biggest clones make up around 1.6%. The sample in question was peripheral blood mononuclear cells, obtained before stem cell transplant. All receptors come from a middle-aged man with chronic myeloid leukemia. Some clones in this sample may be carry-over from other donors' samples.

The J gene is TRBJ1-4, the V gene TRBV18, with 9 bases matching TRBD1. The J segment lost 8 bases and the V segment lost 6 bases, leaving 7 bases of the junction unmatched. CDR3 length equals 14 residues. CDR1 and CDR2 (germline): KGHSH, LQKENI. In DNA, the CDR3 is TGTGCCAGCTCTCTACAGGGGGCCCGCGAAAAACTGTTTTTT. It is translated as CASSLQGAREKLFF.

In nucleotides, the CDR3 is TGTGCCAGCAGTTCCAGGGCTCGAGGCTACACCTTC. It codes for CASSSRARGYTF. The chain links TRBV28 to TRBJ1-2, with D perhaps matching TRBD1 (5 bases). The germline V and J ends were trimmed by 4 bases and 8 bases, with 11 bases remaining between them. The CDR3 spans 12 residues. Germline-derived CDR1 and CDR2 are MDHEN and SYDVKM.

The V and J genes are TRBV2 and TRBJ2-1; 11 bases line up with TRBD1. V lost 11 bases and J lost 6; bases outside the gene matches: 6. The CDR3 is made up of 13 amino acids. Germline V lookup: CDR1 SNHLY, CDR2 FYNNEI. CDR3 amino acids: CAGDGTGGNEQFF. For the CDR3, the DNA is TGTGCCGGAGACGGGACAGGGGGCAATGAGCAGTTCTTC. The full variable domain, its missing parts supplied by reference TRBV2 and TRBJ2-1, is EPEVTQTPSHQVTQMGQEVILRCVPISNHLYFYWYRQILGQKVEFLVSFYNNEISEKSEIFDDQFSVERPDGSNFTLKIRSTKLEDSAMYFCAGDGTGGNEQFFGPGTRLTVL.

Here the CDR3 reads CASSLFSYSSGANVLTF. The CDR3 DNA follows: TGTGCCAGCAGCTTATTTTCGTACTCCTCTGGGGCCAACGTCCTGACTTTC. V and J are TRBV11-2 and TRBJ2-6; D gene unclear. This CDR3 contains 17 residues. Trimming shortened V by 2 bases and J by 0 bases, and 11 bases separated the two germline ends. Germline CDR1 SGHAT, CDR2 FQNNGV.

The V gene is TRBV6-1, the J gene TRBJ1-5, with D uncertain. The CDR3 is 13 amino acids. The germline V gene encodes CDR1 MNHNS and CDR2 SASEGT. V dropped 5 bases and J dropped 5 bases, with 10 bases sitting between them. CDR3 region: CASSSESHQPQHF. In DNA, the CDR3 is TGTGCCAGCAGTTCCGAGTCACATCAGCCCCAGCATTTT.

CDR3 sequence: CASSLGTGNGYTF. As DNA, the CDR3 is TGTGCCAGCAGCTTGGGGACAGGGAATGGCTACACCTTC. This chain joins TRBV7-9 and TRBJ1-2; TRBD1 matches 9 bases. After removal of 3 bases from V and 6 bases from J, the junction contained 2 bases not matched to a gene. Germline V gene sequence: CDR1 SEHNR, CDR2 FQNEAQ (reference sequence). There are 13 residues in the CDR3.

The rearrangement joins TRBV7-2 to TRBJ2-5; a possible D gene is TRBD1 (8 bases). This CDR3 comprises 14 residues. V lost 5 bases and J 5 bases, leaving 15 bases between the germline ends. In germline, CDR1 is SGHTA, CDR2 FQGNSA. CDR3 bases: TGTGCCAGCAGCAACGGACAGGGAGGGGAGACCCAGTACTTC. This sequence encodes CASSNGQGGETQYF.

The CDR3 loop reads CAISESSNPTGYTF. The CDR3 coding sequence is TGTGCCATCAGTGAGTCATCGAACCCAACTGGCTACACCTTC. J is TRBJ1-2 and V is TRBV10-3; no definite D call. CDR1 ENHRY and CDR2 SYGVKD come from the germline V gene. The CDR3 is made up of 14 amino acids. V lost 0 bases to trimming and J lost 7 bases, with 12 bases between them.

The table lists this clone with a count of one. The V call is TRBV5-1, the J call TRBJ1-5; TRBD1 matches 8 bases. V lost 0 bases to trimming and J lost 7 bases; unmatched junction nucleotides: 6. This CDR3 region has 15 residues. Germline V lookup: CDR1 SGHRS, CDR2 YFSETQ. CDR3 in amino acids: CASSLGGQGHQPQHF. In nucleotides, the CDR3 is TGCGCCAGCAGCTTGGGTGGACAGGGCCACCAGCCCCAGCATTTT.

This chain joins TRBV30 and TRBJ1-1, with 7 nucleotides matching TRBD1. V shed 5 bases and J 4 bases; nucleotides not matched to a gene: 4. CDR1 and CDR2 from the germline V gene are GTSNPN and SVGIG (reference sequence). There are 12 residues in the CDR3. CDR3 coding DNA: TGTGCCTGGGGGGGACAGATCACTGAAGCTTTCTTT. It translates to CAWGGQITEAFF.

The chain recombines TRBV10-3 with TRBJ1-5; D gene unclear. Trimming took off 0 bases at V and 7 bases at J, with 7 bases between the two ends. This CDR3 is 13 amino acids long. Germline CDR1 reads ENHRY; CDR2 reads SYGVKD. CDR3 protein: CAISESRAQPQHF. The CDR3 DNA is TGTGCCATCAGTGAGTCTAGGGCACAGCCCCAGCATTTT.

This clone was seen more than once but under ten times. DNA of the CDR3: TGTGCCAGCAGCCCCGGGACATATGGCGCCGGGGAGCTGTTTTTT. The encoded protein is CASSPGTYGAGELFF. The chain combines TRBV28 with TRBJ2-2; maybe TRBD1 (6 bases). Trimming shortened V by 6 bases and J by 6 bases, and 17 bases separated the two germline ends. The germline CDR1 and CDR2 sequences are MDHEN and SYDVKM. The CDR3 has 15 amino acids.

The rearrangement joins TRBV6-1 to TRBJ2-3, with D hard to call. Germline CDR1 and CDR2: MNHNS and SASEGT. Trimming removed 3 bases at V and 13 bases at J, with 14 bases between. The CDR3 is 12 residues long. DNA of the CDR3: TGTGCCAGCAGTGAGTCTGGGAACGACAAGTATTTT. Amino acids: CASSESGNDKYF.

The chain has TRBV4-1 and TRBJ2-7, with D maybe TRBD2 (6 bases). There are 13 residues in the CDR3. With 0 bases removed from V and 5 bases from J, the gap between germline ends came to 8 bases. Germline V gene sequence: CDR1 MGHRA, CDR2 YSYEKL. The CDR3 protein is CASSQERRDEQYF. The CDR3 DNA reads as TGCGCCAGCAGCCAAGAGAGGAGGGACGAGCAGTACTTC.

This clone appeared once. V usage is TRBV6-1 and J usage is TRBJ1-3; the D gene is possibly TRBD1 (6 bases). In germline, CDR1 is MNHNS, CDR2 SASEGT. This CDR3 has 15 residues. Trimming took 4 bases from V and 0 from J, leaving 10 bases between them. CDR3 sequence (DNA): TGTGCCAGCAGTGTCACAGGGTACTCTGGAAACACCATATATTTT. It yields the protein CASSVTGYSGNTIYF.

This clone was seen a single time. The CDR3 spells CATARTGAYEQYF. CDR3 nucleotides: TGTGCCACGGCTAGGACAGGGGCCTACGAGCAGTACTTC. This chain links TRBV28 with TRBJ2-7; TRBD1 aligns across 9 bases. Unmatched junction bases numbered 6, after V lost 10 bases and J lost 2 bases. The CDR3 loop spans 13 amino acids. Germline CDR1 and CDR2: MDHEN and SYDVKM. The whole variable domain, filled in from reference TRBV28 and TRBJ2-7, reads DVKVTQSSRYLVKRTGEKVFLECVQDMDHENMFWYRQDPGLGLRLIYFSYDVKMKEKGDIPEGYSVSREKKERFSLILESASTNQTSMYLCATARTGAYEQYFGPGTRLTVT.

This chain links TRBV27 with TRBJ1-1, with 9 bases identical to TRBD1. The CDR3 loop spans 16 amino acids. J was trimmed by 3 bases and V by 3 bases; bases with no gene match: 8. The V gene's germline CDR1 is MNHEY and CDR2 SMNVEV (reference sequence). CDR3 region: CASSFGTGGAYTEAFF. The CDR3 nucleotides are TGTGCCAGCAGTTTTGGAACAGGGGGCGCGTACACTGAAGCTTTCTTT.

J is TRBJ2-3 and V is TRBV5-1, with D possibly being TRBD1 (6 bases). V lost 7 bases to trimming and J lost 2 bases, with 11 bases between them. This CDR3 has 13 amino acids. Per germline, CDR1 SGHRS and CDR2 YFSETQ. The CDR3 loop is CASSDRNTDTQYF. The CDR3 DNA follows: TGCGCCAGCTCAGACAGGAACACAGATACGCAGTATTTT. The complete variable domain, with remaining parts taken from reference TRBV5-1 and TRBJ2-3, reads KAGVTQTPRYLIKTRGQQVTLSCSPISGHRSVSWYQQTPGQGLQFLFEYFSETQRNKGNFPGRFSGRQFSNSRSEMNVSTLELGDSALYLCASSDRNTDTQYFGPGTRLTVL.

The CDR3: CASSTYLRDSPSGNTIYF. The CDR3 nucleotides are TGTGCCAGCAGTACCTACCTCCGGGACAGCCCTTCTGGAAACACCATATATTTT. The J gene is TRBJ1-3, the V gene TRBV11-3; 7 bases line up with TRBD1. J lost 1 base, V lost 6 bases, and 15 bases had no gene match. Germline values: CDR1 SGHNT, CDR2 YENEEA. The CDR3 extends over 18 amino acids.

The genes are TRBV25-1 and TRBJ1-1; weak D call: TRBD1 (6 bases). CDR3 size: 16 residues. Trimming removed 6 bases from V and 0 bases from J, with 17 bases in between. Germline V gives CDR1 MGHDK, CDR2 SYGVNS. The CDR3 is CASRRGGAWVNTEAFF. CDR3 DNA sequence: TGTGCCAGCAGGAGGGGGGGCGCGTGGGTGAACACTGAAGCTTTCTTT. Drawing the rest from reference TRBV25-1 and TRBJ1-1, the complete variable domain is EADIYQTPRYLVIGTGKKITLECSQTMGHDKMYWYQQDPGMELHLIHYSYGVNSTEKGDLSSESTVSRIRTEHFPLTLESARPSHTSQYLCASRRGGAWVNTEAFFGQGTRLTVV.

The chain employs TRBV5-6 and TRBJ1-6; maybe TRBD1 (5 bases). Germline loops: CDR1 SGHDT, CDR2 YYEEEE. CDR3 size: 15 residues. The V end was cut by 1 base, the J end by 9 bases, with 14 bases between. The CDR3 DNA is TGTGCCAGCAGCTTGAGAGGGGCAGATAGTTCACCCCTCCACTTT. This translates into CASSLRGADSSPLHF.

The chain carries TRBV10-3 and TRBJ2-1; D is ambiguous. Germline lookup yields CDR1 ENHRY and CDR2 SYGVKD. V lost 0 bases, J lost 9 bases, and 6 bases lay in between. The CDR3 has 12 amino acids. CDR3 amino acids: CAISESNLEQFF. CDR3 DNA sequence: TGTGCCATCAGTGAGTCGAATCTTGAGCAGTTCTTC.

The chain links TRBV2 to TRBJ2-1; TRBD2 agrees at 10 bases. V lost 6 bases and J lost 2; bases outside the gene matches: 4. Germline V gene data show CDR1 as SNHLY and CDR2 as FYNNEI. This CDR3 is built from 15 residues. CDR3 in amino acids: CASRESGGAYNEQFF. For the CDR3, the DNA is TGTGCCAGCAGGGAAAGCGGGGGGGCCTACAATGAGCAGTTCTTC. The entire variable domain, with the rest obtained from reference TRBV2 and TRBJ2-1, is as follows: EPEVTQTPSHQVTQMGQEVILRCVPISNHLYFYWYRQILGQKVEFLVSFYNNEISEKSEIFDDQFSVERPDGSNFTLKIRSTKLEDSAMYFCASRESGGAYNEQFFGPGTRLTVL.

The CDR3 DNA follows: TGTGCCTGGAGTGCCCTAAGTAATTCACCCCTCCACTTT. Translated, it gives CAWSALSNSPLHF. The rearrangement joins TRBV30 to TRBJ1-6, with D unclear. The V end was cut by 1 base, the J end by 6 bases, with 7 bases between. Looked up from germline, CDR1 is GTSNPN and CDR2 is SVGIG (reference sequence). The CDR3 loop spans 13 amino acids.

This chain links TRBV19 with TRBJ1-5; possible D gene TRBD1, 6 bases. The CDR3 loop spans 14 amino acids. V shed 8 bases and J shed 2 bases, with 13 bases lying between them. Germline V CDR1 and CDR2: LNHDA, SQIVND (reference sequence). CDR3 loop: CASEGRGGNQPQHF. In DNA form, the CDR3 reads TGTGCCAGTGAAGGCAGGGGAGGCAATCAGCCCCAGCATTTT.

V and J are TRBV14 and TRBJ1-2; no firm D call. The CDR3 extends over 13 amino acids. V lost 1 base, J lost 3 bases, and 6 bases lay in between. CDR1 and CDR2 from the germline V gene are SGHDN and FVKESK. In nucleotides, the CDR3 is TGTGCCAGCAGCCAAGGGAGTTACTATGGCTACACCTTC. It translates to CASSQGSYYGYTF.